This is a list of T cell receptor beta chains from one sample in a study of spatial heterogeneity in lung cancer. TCRdb re-derived calls from the 5' RACE reads in MiXCR, one entry per CDR3 protein. The table records 7,500 to 9,500 distinct CDR3 sequences, roughly 5.5% of them present only once. Sequencing was performed on lung tumor tissue, taken at surgery. The origin of the receptors is a female donor with early-stage non-small cell lung cancer. CDR3s include the opening cysteine and the closing phenylalanine or tryptophan. D genes are given only for firm matches. Only part of the rows carry a size: once, few, many, or a class if the clone is expanded.

medium-sized,TRBV2,-,TRBJ2-5,CASRDGYQETQYF,TGTGCCAGCAGAGACGGTTACCAAGAGACCCAGTACTTC
many,TRBV7-2,-,TRBJ1-6,CASSSSQGVPLHF,TGTGCCAGCAGCTCATCGCAGGGTGTACCCCTCCACTTT
many,TRBV27,TRBD2,TRBJ2-3,CASSLKRGLAGPMGTDTQYF,TGTGCCAGCAGTTTAAAGCGGGGGCTAGCGGGGCCGATGGGCACAGATACGCAGTATTTT
many,TRBV7-9,-,TRBJ2-3,CASSLGSTDTQYF,TGTGCCAGCAGCTTAGGCAGCACAGATACGCAGTATTTT
many,TRBV3-1,-,TRBJ1-2,CASSQGPTYGYTF,TGTGCCAGCAGCCAAGGGCCAACCTATGGCTACACCTTC
many,TRBV10-3,TRBD1,TRBJ2-7,CAIRDRAYLSSEQYF,TGTGCCATCCGGGACAGGGCCTACCTATCAAGCGAGCAGTACTTC
few,TRBV29-1,-,TRBJ1-4,CSVEWTDEKLFF,TGCAGCGTTGAATGGACAGATGAAAAACTGTTTTTT
-,TRBV19,TRBD1,TRBJ1-5,CASSNQTGHQPQHF,TGTGCCAGTAGTAACCAGACAGGGCATCAGCCCCAGCATTTT
many,TRBV5-5,-,TRBJ1-1,CASSFAVNTEAFF,TGTGCCAGCAGCTTTGCAGTGAACACTGAAGCTTTCTTT
medium-sized,TRBV27,-,TRBJ1-3,CASMAFSSGNTIYF,TGTGCCAGCATGGCTTTCAGCTCTGGAAACACCATATATTTT
many,TRBV27,TRBD1,TRBJ1-6,CASSRVRDSYNSPLHF,TGTGCCAGCAGTCGAGTACGGGACAGCTATAATTCACCCCTCCACTTT
many,TRBV7-2,TRBD2,TRBJ2-5,CASSRGTSGRSETQYF,TGTGCCAGCTCACGGGGGACTAGCGGGAGATCGGAGACCCAGTACTTC
many,TRBV20-1,-,TRBJ2-7,CSARTSYEQYF,TGCAGTGCCCGTACCTCCTACGAGCAGTACTTC
few,TRBV21-1,-,TRBJ2-7,CASRQGSKIHSYEQYF,TGTGCCAGCAGGCAGGGGTCCAAAATTCACTCCTACGAGCAGTACTTC
many,TRBV29-1,-,TRBJ2-5,CSVGGIPLETQYF,TGCAGCGTTGGGGGGATCCCTCTTGAGACCCAGTACTTC
many,TRBV2,-,TRBJ2-3,CASSGRGFGDTQYF,TGTGCCAGCAGTGGTAGGGGGTTTGGAGATACGCAGTATTTT
many,TRBV5-1,TRBD1,TRBJ1-2,CASNTGTGDGYTF,TGCGCCAGCAACACCGGGACAGGGGATGGCTACACCTTC
many,TRBV5-1,-,TRBJ2-3,CASSPSGTDTQYF,TGCGCCAGCAGCCCCAGCGGCACAGATACGCAGTATTTT
many,TRBV28,TRBD2,TRBJ2-3,CASNEAGVTDTQYF,TGTGCCAGCAACGAAGCGGGGGTCACAGATACGCAGTATTTT
many,TRBV4-3,TRBD2,TRBJ2-3,CASSPLAENTDTQYF,TGCGCCAGCAGCCCCCTAGCGGAGAACACAGATACGCAGTATTTT
many,TRBV7-2,-,TRBJ2-3,CASSLGRGGRNTDTQYF,TGTGCCAGCAGCTTAGGGAGAGGAGGGAGAAACACAGATACGCAGTATTTT
few,TRBV3-1,-,TRBJ2-5,CASSQDPLETQYF,TGTGCCAGCAGCCAAGACCCCTTGGAGACCCAGTACTTC
many,TRBV4-1,-,TRBJ1-1,CASSPTVNTEAFF,TGCGCCAGCAGCCCAACAGTGAACACTGAAGCTTTCTTT
many,TRBV4-3,TRBD2,TRBJ2-1,CASSPSLGGVYNEQFF,TGCGCCAGCAGCCCCTCCCTGGGAGGGGTATACAATGAGCAGTTCTTC
-,TRBV6-2/TRBV6-3,TRBD1,TRBJ2-7,CASIRTGGPYEQYF,TGTGCCAGCATCAGGACAGGGGGCCCCTACGAGCAGTACTTC
-,TRBV20-1,-,TRBJ2-5,CSPAGGLEETQYF,TGCAGTCCCGCTGGGGGACTTGAGGAGACCCAGTACTTC
few,TRBV11-1,-,TRBJ2-1,CASSLAGQSYNEQFF,TGTGCCAGCAGCTTAGCCGGACAATCCTACAATGAGCAGTTCTTC
medium-sized,TRBV3-1,-,TRBJ2-7,CASSPGYRAEQYF,TGTGCCAGCAGTCCAGGCTATCGGGCCGAGCAGTACTTC
medium-sized,TRBV6-1,-,TRBJ2-3,CASIMGSTDTQYF,TGTGCCAGCATCATGGGCTCCACAGATACGCAGTATTTT